This T cell receptor beta chain originates from a study of cytomegalovirus exposure and HLA in healthy donors. Study background: Early released data had about 85 million unique TCRs, all coming from HLA-typed donors. The study, taken as a whole, reports: In an earlier analysis, most TCR beta V segments were productive about 87% or about 30% of the time. Follow-up analysis later connected one missense variant in DCLRE1C with trimming of TCR beta V- and J-genes. In a later analysis, at a false discovery rate of 0.05, roughly 16,000 TCR beta sequences matched HLA alleles.

Notes on this clone: Its antigen is undetermined.

The CDR3 contains 15 residues. Germline values: CDR1 SGHRS, CDR2 YFSETQ. V shed 4 bases, J shed 1 base, and the junction held 5 bases outside the gene matches. The study ran its PCR with 60 Vbeta and 13 Jbeta primers. Libraries were prepared by immunoSEQ multiplex PCR; TCRdb keeps only in-frame clonotypes and omits some of them. The table has about 140,000 clones, around four fifths seen once. The rearrangement joins TRBV5-1 to TRBJ1-5; 7 nucleotides line up with TRBD1. Sequencing was performed on PBMCs. This receptor was identified in a male donor in good health and CMV-seronegative. CDR3 sequence (DNA): TGCGCCAGCAGCATGACAGGGATGAGCAATCAGCCCCAGCATTTT. This encodes CASSMTGMSNQPQHF.